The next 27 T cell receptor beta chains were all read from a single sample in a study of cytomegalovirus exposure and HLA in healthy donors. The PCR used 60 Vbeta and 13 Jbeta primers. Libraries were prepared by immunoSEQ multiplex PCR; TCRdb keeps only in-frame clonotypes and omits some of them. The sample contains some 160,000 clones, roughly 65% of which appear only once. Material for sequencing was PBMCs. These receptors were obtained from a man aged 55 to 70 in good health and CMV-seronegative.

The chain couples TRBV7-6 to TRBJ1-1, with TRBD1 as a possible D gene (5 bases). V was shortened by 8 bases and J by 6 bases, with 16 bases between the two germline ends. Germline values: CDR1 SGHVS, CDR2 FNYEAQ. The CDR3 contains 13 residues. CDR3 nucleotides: TGTGCCAGCGCCCCAGGGCCTAGTGCTGAAGCTTTCTTT. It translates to CASAPGPSAEAFF.

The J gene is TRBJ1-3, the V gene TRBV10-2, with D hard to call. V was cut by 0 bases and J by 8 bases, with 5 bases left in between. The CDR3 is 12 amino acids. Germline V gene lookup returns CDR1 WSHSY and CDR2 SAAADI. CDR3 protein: CASSESGDTIYF. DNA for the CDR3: TGCGCCAGCAGTGAGTCGGGCGACACCATATATTTT.

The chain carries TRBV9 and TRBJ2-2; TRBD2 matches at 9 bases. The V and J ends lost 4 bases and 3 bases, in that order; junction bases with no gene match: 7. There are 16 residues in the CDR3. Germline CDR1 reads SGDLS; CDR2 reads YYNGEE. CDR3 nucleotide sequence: TGTGCCAGCAGCACCGGGACTAGCCTTTACACCGGGGAGCTGTTTTTT. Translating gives CASSTGTSLYTGELFF.

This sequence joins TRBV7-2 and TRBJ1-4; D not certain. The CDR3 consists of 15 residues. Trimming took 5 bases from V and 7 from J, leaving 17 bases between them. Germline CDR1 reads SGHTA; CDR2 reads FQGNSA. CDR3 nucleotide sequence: TGTGCCAGCAGCCAGCTGGGAGGTTCAGGTGAAAAACTGTTTTTT. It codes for CASSQLGGSGEKLFF. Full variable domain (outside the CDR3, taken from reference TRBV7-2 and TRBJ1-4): GAGVSQSPSNKVTEKGKDVELRCDPISGHTALYWYRQSLGQGLEFLIYFQGNSAPDKSGLPSDRFSAERTGGSVSTLTIQRTQQEDSAVYLCASSQLGGSGEKLFFGSGTQLSVL.

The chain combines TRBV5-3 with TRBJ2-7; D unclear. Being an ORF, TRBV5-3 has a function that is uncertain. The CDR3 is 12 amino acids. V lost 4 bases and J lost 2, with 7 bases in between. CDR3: CARSKPTYEQYF. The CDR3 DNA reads TGTGCCAGAAGCAAGCCGACCTACGAGCAGTACTTC.

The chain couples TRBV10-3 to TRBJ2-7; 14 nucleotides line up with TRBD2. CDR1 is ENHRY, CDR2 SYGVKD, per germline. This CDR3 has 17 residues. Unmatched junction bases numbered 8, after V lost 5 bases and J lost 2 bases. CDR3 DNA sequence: TGTGCCATCAGTTCCGGGACTAGCGGGAGAGGAACCTACGAGCAGTACTTC. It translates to CAISSGTSGRGTYEQYF.

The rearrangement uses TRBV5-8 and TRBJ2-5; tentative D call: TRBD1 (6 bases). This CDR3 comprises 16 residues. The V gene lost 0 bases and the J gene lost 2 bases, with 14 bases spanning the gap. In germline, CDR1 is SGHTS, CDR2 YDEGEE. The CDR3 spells CASSLGARGLQETQYF. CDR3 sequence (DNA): TGTGCCAGCAGCTTGGGGGCCAGGGGTCTACAAGAGACCCAGTACTTC.

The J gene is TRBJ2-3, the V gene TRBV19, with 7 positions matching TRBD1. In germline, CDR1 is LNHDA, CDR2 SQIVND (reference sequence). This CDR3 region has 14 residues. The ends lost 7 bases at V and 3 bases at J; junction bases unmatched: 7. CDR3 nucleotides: TGTGCCAGTAATCCGACAGGGAAAACAGATACGCAGTATTTT. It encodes CASNPTGKTDTQYF.

The CDR3 DNA follows: TGCGCCAGCAGCTTGGAGGCGGGGCAAATCACTGAAGCTTTCTTT. Its translation is CASSLEAGQITEAFF. The chain carries TRBV5-1 and TRBJ1-1, with D possibly matching TRBD1 (5 bases). CDR3 length equals 15 residues. Trimming took 0 bases from V and 4 from J, leaving 13 bases between them. The germline V gene has CDR1 SGHRS and CDR2 YFSETQ.

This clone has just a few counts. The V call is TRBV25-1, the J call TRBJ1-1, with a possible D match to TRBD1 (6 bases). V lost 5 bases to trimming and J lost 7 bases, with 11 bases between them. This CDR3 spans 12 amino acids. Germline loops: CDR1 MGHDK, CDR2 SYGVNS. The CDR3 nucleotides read TGTGCCAGCAGTCTGAGGGGGTTTGAAGCTTTCTTT. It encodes CASSLRGFEAFF.

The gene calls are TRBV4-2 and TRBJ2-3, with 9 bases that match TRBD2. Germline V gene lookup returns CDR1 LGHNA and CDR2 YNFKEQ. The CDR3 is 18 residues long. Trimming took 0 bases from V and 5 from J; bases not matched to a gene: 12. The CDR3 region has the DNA TGTGCCAGCAGCCAAGACGAATCGGCGGGAGGGCCCCAAGATACGCAGTATTTT. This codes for CASSQDESAGGPQDTQYF.

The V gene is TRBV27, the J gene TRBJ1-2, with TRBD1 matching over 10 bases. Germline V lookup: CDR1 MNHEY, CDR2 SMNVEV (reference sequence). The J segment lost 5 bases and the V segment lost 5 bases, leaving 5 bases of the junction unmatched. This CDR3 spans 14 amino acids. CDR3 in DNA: TGTGCCAGCAGTCTAGGACAGGGGGTTTATGGCTACACCTTC. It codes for CASSLGQGVYGYTF.

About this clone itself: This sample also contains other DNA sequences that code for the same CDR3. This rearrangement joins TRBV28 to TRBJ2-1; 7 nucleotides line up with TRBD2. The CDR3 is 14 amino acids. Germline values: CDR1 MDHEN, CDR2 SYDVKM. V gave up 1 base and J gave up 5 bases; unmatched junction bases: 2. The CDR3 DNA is TGTGCCAGCAGTTTATCCGGGGGGAACAATGAGCAGTTCTTC. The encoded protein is CASSLSGGNNEQFF.

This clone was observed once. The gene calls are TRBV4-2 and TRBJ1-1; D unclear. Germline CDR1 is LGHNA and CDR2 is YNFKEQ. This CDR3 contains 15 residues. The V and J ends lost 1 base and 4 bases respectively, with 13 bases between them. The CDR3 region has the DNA TGTGCCAGCAGCCAAGTGACTTCACGTGCCACTGAAGCTTTCTTT. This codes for CASSQVTSRATEAFF.

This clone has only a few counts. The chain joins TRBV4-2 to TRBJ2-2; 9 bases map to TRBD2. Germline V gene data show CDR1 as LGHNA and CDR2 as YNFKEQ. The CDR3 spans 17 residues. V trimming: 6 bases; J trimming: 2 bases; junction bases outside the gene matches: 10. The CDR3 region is CASRPSERGVNTGELFF. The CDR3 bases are TGTGCCAGCAGGCCCAGCGAGCGGGGGGTTAACACCGGGGAGCTGTTTTTT.

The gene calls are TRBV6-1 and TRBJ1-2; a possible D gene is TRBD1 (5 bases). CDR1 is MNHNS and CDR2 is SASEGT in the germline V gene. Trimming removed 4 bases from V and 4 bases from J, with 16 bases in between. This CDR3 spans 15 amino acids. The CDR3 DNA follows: TGTGCCAGCAGTGTACGGACATCGGGAGGCTATGGCTACACCTTC. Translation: CASSVRTSGGYGYTF.

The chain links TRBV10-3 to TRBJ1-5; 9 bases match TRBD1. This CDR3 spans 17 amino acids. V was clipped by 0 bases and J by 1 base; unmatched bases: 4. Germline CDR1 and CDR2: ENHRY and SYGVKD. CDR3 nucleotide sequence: TGTGCCATCAGTGAGTCGGGACAGGGTAGGAGCAATCAGCCCCAGCATTTT. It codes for CAISESGQGRSNQPQHF.

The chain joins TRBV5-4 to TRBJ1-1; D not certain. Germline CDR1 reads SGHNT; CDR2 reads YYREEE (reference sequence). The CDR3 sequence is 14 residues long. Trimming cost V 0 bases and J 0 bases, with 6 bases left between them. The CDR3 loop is CASSLEPVNTEAFF. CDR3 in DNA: TGTGCCAGCAGCTTGGAACCGGTGAACACTGAAGCTTTCTTT.

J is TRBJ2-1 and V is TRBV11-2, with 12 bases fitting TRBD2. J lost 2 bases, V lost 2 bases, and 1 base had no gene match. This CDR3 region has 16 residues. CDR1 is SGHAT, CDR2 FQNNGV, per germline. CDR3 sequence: CASSLLAGGPYNEQFF. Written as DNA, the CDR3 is TGTGCCAGCAGCTTACTAGCGGGAGGGCCCTACAATGAGCAGTTCTTC.

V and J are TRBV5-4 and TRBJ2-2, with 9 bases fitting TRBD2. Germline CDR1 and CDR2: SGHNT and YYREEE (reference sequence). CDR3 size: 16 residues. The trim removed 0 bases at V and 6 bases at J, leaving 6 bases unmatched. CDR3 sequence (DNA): TGTGCCAGCAGCTTGGCGGCGGGAGGGGGGGCCGGGGAGCTGTTTTTT. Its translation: CASSLAAGGGAGELFF.

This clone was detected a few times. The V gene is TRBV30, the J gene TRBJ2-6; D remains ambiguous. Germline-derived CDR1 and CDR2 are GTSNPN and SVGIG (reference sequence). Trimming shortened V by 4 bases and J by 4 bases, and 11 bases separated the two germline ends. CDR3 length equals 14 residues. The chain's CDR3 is CAWKVASGANVLTF. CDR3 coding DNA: TGTGCCTGGAAAGTGGCATCCGGGGCCAACGTCCTGACTTTC.

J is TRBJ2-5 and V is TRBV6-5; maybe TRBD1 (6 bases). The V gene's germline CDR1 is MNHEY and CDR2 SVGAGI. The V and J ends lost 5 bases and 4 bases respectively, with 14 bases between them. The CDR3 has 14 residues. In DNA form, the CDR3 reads TGTGCCAGCAGTCCTACCTGGGGGCCAGAGACCCAGTACTTC. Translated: CASSPTWGPETQYF.

CDR3 nucleotide sequence: TGTGCCAGCAGTGAACGGGGACTAGCGGGAGTGGGTGAGCAGTTCTTC. Its protein product is CASSERGLAGVGEQFF. The chain employs TRBV6-1 and TRBJ2-1; TRBD2 agrees at 14 bases. The CDR3 has 16 residues. Per germline, CDR1 MNHNS and CDR2 SASEGT. The V gene end was trimmed by 2 bases and the J gene end by 9 bases; junction bases not matched to a gene: 6.

CDR3 nucleotides: TGTGCCAGTAGTACTCGACAGGACGGTAGCCACAATGAGCAGTTCTTC. Translating gives CASSTRQDGSHNEQFF. V usage is TRBV19 and J usage is TRBJ2-1; tentatively, D is TRBD1 (6 bases). V was cut by 4 bases and J by 5 bases, with 18 bases left in between. This CDR3 is 16 amino acids long. CDR1 and CDR2 (germline): LNHDA, SQIVND (reference sequence).

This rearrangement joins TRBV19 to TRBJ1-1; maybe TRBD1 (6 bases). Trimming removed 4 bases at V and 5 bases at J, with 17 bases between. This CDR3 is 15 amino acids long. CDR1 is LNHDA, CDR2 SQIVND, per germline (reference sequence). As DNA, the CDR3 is TGTGCCAGTAGTACAACAACAGGGCGATATACTGAAGCTTTCTTT. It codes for CASSTTTGRYTEAFF.

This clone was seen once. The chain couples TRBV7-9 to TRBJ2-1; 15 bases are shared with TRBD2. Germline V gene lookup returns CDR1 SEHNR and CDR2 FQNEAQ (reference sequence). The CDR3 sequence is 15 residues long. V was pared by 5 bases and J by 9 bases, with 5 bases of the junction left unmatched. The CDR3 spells CASSREGLAGGEQFF. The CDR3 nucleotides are TGTGCCAGCAGCCGAGAGGGACTAGCGGGAGGTGAGCAGTTCTTC. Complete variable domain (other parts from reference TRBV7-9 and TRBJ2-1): DTGVSQNPRHKITKRGQNVTFRCDPISEHNRLYWYRQTLGQGPEFLTYFQNEAQLEKSRLLSDRFSAERPKGSFSTLEIQRTEQGDSAMYLCASSREGLAGGEQFFGPGTRLTVL.

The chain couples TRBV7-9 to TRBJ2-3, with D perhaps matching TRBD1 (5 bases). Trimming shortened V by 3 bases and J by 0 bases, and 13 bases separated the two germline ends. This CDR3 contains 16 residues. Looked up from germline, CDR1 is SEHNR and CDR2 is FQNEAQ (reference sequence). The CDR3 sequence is CASSLTEIISTDTQYF. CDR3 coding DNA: TGTGCCAGCAGCTTGACAGAGATAATTAGCACAGATACGCAGTATTTT.